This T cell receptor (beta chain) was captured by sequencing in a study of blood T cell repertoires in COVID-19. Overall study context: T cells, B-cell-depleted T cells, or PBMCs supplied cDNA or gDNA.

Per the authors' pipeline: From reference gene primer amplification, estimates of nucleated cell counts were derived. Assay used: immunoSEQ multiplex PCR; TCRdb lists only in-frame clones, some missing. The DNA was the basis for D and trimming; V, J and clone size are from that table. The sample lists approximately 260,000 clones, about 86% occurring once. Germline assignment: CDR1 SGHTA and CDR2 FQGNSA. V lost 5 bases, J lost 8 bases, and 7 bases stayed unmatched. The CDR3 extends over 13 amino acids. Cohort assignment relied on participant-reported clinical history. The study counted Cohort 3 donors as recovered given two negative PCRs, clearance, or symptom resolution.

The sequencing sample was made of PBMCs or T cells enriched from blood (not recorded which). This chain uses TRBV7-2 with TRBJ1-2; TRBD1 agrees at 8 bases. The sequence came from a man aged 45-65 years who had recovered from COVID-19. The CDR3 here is CASSGDRGGGYTF. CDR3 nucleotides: TGTGCCAGCAGCGGCGACAGGGGTGGCGGCTACACCTTC.